This is a list of T cell receptor beta chains from one sample in a study of shared clonotypes between healthy human individuals. Clones were sequenced by immunoSEQ multiplex PCR, and TCRdb holds only the in-frame ones, with some missing. Here the sample spans over a million clones, over 95% being singletons. The sample comprised naive CD4+ T cells sorted from blood. Source of these receptors: a man aged 25-45 years in good health. Both conserved end residues are part of each CDR3. A D gene is named only where the DNA matches it firmly. Some rows have no size entry. The others give once, few or many, or a class for an expanded clone.

size | J | V | D | CDR3 | DNA
- | TRBJ2-7 | TRBV5-5 | - | CASSLGISPSYEQYF | TGTGCCAGCAGCCTAGGGATTAGTCCATCCTACGAGCAGTACTTC
- | TRBJ2-3 | TRBV18 | - | CASSPSSSTDTQYF | TGTGCCAGCTCACCATCGTCTAGCACAGATACGCAGTATTTT
- | TRBJ2-3 | TRBV9 | TRBD1 | CASSSHGGSQGGTDTQYF | TGTGCCAGCAGCTCTCACGGGGGCTCACAGGGGGGCACAGATACGCAGTATTTT
- | TRBJ2-4 | TRBV6-5 | - | CASNSLPGRSIQYF | TGTGCCAGCAACAGCCTCCCCGGGCGGAGCATTCAGTACTTC
- | TRBJ2-2 | TRBV5-1 | TRBD2 | CASSLPSGSSTGELFF | TGCGCCAGCAGCTTACCTAGCGGGAGTAGCACCGGGGAGCTGTTTTTT
- | TRBJ2-2 | TRBV5-4 | - | CASSQRNDGELFF | TGTGCCAGCAGCCAGAGGAATGACGGGGAGCTGTTTTTT
- | TRBJ1-2 | TRBV2 | - | CASTEGEIGYTF | TGTGCCAGCACCGAGGGGGAGATCGGCTACACCTTC
- | TRBJ2-2 | TRBV10-2 | TRBD2 | CASTLLAGGPGTGELFF | TGCGCCAGCACCTTACTAGCGGGAGGGCCGGGTACCGGGGAGCTGTTTTTT
once | TRBJ2-7 | TRBV5-8 | TRBD2 | CASSTGLAGNEQYF | TGTGCCAGCAGCACGGGACTAGCGGGAAACGAGCAGTACTTC
- | TRBJ2-1 | TRBV5-4 | TRBD2 | CASSLRLAGYNEQFF | TGTGCCAGCAGCTTGCGACTAGCGGGCTACAATGAGCAGTTCTTC
- | TRBJ1-2 | TRBV7-8 | - | CASSFSGPLDGYTF | TGTGCCAGCAGCTTTTCGGGACCCTTAGACGGCTACACCTTC
- | TRBJ2-2 | TRBV11-2 | - | CASSFKAPRGTGELFF | TGTGCCAGCAGCTTTAAGGCCCCGAGGGGCACCGGGGAGCTGTTTTTT
- | TRBJ1-1 | TRBV18 | - | CASSPTFTQGGTEAFF | TGTGCCAGCTCACCAACCTTTACCCAGGGTGGCACTGAAGCTTTCTTT
- | TRBJ2-7 | TRBV5-6 | - | CASSFETLAGVYEQYF | TGTGCCAGCAGCTTCGAAACACTCGCTGGGGTCTACGAGCAGTACTTC
- | TRBJ2-7 | TRBV5-4 | - | CASSLEPGRLVYEQYF | TGTGCCAGCAGCTTGGAACCCGGGCGACTCGTCTACGAGCAGTACTTC
- | TRBJ2-3 | TRBV30 | - | CAWGLKADTQYF | TGTGCCTGGGGGCTAAAGGCAGATACGCAGTATTTT